The clone carrying this TCR beta chain was found a few times. This sample stems from a study of blood T cell repertoires in COVID-19. About the research overall: The samples span acute and convalescent COVID-19 from the United States, Italy and Spain. Sources were T cells, B-cell-depleted T cells, or PBMCs; the material itself was cDNA or gDNA.

In the authors' methods: How many nucleated cells were present was estimated from reference gene primer amplification. Profiling relied on immunoSEQ multiplex PCR, and the TCRdb table lists in-frame clones only, not all of them. D and trimming come from the DNA, and the V and J calls and clone size come from that table. This table has 200,000 to 250,000 clones, approximately 80% appearing once. This CDR3 comprises 12 residues. Germline CDR1 reads MNHEY; CDR2 reads SVGAGI. V was trimmed by 4 bases and J by 1 base, leaving 5 bases between them. The V gene is TRBV6-5, the J gene TRBJ2-7, with D perhaps matching TRBD2 (5 bases). The sequence derives from a human donor in a cohort sampled during active COVID-19. Sequencing was performed on peripheral blood. The CDR3 loop is CASSSGSYEQYF. The CDR3 region has the DNA TGTGCCAGCAGTTCGGGGTCCTACGAGCAGTACTTC.